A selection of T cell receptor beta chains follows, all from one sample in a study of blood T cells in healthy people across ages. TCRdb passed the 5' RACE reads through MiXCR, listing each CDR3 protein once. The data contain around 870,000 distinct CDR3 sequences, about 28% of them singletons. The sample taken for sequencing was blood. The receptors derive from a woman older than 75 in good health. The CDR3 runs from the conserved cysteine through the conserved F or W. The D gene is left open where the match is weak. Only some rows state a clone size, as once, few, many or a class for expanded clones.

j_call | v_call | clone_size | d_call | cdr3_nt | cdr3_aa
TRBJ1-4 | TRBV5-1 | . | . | TGCGCCAGCAGCTTGGTTGTCGGGGAAAAACTGTTTTTT | CASSLVVGEKLFF
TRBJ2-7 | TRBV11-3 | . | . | TGTGCCAGCAGTCTCGTGGCAGGGGCGGGCGAGCGGTACTTC | CASSLVAGAGERYF
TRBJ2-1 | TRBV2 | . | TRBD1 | TGTACCGGCCTCCCTGGACAGGGGGTCAATGAGCAGTTCTTC | CTGLPGQGVNEQFF
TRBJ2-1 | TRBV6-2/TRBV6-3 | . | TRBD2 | TGTGCCAGCAGTTACAGGAGGGCTAGCGGGGGCGTCGGAGGGACCCAGTTCTTC | CASSYRRASGGVGGTQFF
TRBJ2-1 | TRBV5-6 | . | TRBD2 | TGTACCAGCAGCTTCCCAGGACTAGCCAATGAGCAGTTCTTC | CTSSFPGLANEQFF
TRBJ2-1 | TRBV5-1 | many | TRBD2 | TGCGCCAGCAGCTTAACCGGGACTAGCGGGGGGGCCGGGGGCAATGAGCAGTTCTTC | CASSLTGTSGGAGGNEQFF
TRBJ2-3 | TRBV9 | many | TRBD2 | TGTGCCAGCAGCGTAGTCGGTAGCGGGAGCACAGATACGCAGTATTTT | CASSVVGSGSTDTQYF
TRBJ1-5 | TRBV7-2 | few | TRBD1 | TGTGCCAGCAGCTTAGAAGGGGACAGGTCCCTCAATCAGCCCCAGCATTTT | CASSLEGDRSLNQPQHF
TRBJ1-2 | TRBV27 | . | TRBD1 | TGTGCCAGCAGTTTTACCGGACAGGGAAATGGCTACACCTTC | CASSFTGQGNGYTF
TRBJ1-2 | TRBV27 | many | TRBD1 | TGTGCCAGCAGTTCCTCCCGGGACAGGGGGCTGATGAACTATGGCTACACCTTC | CASSSSRDRGLMNYGYTF
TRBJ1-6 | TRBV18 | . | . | TGTGCCAGCTCACCTCAGTGGGACCCAAATTCACCCCTCCACTTT | CASSPQWDPNSPLHF
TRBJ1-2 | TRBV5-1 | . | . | TGCGCCAGCAGCTTGGGAGCTGAGGGCGGCTATGGCTACATCTTC | CASSLGAEGGYGYIF
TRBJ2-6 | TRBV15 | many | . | TGTGCCACCAGCAGAGGACACAGCTCTGGGGCCAACGTCCTGACTTTC | CATSRGHSSGANVLTF
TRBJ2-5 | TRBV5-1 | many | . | TGTGCCAGCAGCTTCGGGTCAGTGGAGACCCAGTACTTC | CASSFGSVETQYF
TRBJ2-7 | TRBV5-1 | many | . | TGCGCCAGCAGCTTGGCCGGGGCGGGGGCGACTGAGCAGTACTTC | CASSLAGAGATEQYF
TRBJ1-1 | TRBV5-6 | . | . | TGTGCCAGCAGCTTGAAAGTAGGGACAGCTTTCTTT | CASSLKVGTAFF
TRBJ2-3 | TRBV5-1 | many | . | TGCGCCAGCAGCGGAGGATTTGCGCGGAGCACAGATACGCAGTATTTT | CASSGGFARSTDTQYF
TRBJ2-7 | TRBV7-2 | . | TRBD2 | TGTGCCAGCAGCTTAGTTTTAACTAGCGGGGTCTTCTACGAGCAGTACTTC | CASSLVLTSGVFYEQYF
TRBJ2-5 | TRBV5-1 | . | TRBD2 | TGCGCCAGCAGTCACACTAGCGGGGGGGCCCCGAACCAAGAGACCCAGTACTTC | CASSHTSGGAPNQETQYF
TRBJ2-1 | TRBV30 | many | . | TGTGCCTGGATGGGCAGGTCCTACAATGAGCAGTTCTTC | CAWMGRSYNEQFF
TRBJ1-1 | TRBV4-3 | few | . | TGCGCCAGCAGCCAAGGTTACGGAATGAACACTGAAGCTTTCTTT | CASSQGYGMNTEAFF
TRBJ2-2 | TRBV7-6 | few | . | TGTGCCAGCAGCTTGGACGGGTTCACCGGGGAGCTGTTTTTT | CASSLDGFTGELFF
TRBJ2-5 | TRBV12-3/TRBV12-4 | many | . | TGTGCCAGCAGTTGGCGGGAGACCCAGTACTTC | CASSWRETQYF
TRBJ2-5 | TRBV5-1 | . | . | TGCGCCAACAGCTACGGGGGAGAGACCCAGTACTTC | CANSYGGETQYF
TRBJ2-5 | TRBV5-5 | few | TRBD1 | TGTGCCAGCAGCTTGCACCCCACCGGGACAGGGAGCCCGGGTGAGCAGTACTTC | CASSLHPTGTGSPGEQYF
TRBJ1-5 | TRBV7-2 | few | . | TGTGCCAGTCGCAGTGGGCTATATAGCAATCAGCCCCAGCATTTT | CASRSGLYSNQPQHF
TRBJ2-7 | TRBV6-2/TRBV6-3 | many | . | TGTGCCAGCACTCGAAGGGGACTCTCCTACGAGCAGTACTTC | CASTRRGLSYEQYF
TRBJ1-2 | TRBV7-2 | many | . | TGTGCCAGCAGCTTAGGGGGCAAAGGTTCGGAAGGCTACACCTTC | CASSLGGKGSEGYTF
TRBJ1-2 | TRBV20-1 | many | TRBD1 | TGCAGTGCTACTCCGGGACAGGGGTATGAAGGCTACACCTTC | CSATPGQGYEGYTF
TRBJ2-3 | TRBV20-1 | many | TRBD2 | TGCAGTGCTCAAGGACTAGCGGGGGGGACAGATACGCAGTATTTT | CSAQGLAGGTDTQYF
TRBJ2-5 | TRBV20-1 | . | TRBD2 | TGCAGTGGACTAGCGGGGCAAGAGACCCAGTACTTC | CSGLAGQETQYF
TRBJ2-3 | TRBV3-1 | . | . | TGTGCCAGCAGCCCCCTTGGGGGCGGTGATACGCAGTATTTT | CASSPLGGGDTQYF
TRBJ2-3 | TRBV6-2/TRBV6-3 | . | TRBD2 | TGTGCCAGCAGTAAAACTTCTAGCGGGGGCCCCGGGGGCACGCAGTATTTT | CASSKTSSGGPGGTQYF
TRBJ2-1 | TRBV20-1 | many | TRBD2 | TGCAGTGCAAGTAGCGGGGGGATCAATGAGCAGTTCTTC | CSASSGGINEQFF
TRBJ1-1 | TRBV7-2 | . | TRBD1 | TGTGCCAGCAGCTTCACAGGGGAGCGGGGTGGAGGAGCTTTCTTT | CASSFTGERGGGAFF
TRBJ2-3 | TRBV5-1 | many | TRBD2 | TGCGCCAGCAGCGCCGGGACTAGCGGGGGTTACACAGATACGCAGTATTTT | CASSAGTSGGYTDTQYF
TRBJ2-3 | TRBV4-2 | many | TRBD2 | TGTGCCAGCAGCCAAGGGCTAGCGGGGGGGTTTGGCACAGATACGCAGTATTTT | CASSQGLAGGFGTDTQYF
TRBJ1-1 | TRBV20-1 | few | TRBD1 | TGCAGTGCTAGAGACCAGGGGACAGTGAACACTGAAGCTTTCTTT | CSARDQGTVNTEAFF
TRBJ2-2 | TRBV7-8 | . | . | TGTGCCAGCAGCTTAAGCTCCCCAGGGGAGCTGTTTTTT | CASSLSSPGELFF
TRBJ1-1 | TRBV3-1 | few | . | TGTGCCAGCAGCCAAAATGGCATGAGGCAGACTGAAGCTTTCTTT | CASSQNGMRQTEAFF
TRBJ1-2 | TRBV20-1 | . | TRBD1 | TGCAGTGCTCCTGACAGGGGCAGCTATGGCTACACCTTC | CSAPDRGSYGYTF
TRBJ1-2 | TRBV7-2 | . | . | TGTGCCAGCAGCATAGGGGGGGGCAGGGGAGGGGATGGCTACACCTTC | CASSIGGGRGGDGYTF